One and the same sample provided the 30 T cell receptor beta chains below, sequenced in a study of blood T cells in healthy people across ages. A second roughly 6 to 12 cycle PCR used barcoded and J-beta primers. A single record per CDR3 protein comes from TCRdb applying MiXCR to the 5' RACE reads. The data hold about 1.1 million distinct CDR3 sequences, with around two fifths observed a single time. The sequenced material came from blood. These receptors were collected from a man in his late teens or twenties in good health.

This rearrangement joins TRBV5-1 to TRBJ1-1; no firm D call. The V and J ends lost 6 bases and 4 bases respectively, with 16 bases between them. This CDR3 has 14 residues. Germline V CDR1 and CDR2: SGHRS, YFSETQ. CDR3 sequence reads: CASTDALRGTEAFF. The CDR3 DNA sequence: TGCGCCAGCACGGACGCTCTAAGAGGCACTGAAGCTTTCTTT.

The CDR3 coding sequence is TGCAGTGCTAAGTATAGGGGATGGGAGACCCAGTACTTC. Its protein is CSAKYRGWETQYF. The chain carries TRBV20-1 and TRBJ2-5; D is perhaps TRBD1 (5 bases). CDR1 and CDR2 (germline): DFQATT, SNEGSKA (reference sequence). The CDR3 is made up of 13 amino acids. Trimming stripped 4 bases from V and 5 bases from J, with 14 bases between.

Comments on this clonotype: The junction differs from germline at one of its ends, possibly a read error. This CDR3 reads CSARLPGLAGGSTDRQYF. In DNA, the CDR3 is TGCAGTGCTAGACTCCCGGGACTAGCGGGGGGAAGCACAGATAGGCAGTATTTT. The chain employs TRBV20-1 and TRBJ2-3; 15 bases align to TRBD2. The germline CDR1 and CDR2 sequences are DFQATT and SNEGSKA (reference sequence). CDR3 size: 18 residues.

The chain couples TRBV4-1 to TRBJ2-1; maybe TRBD1 (6 bases). This CDR3 has 15 amino acids. From germline, CDR1 is MGHRA and CDR2 YSYEKL. The ends were cut back, 3 bases at V and 5 bases at J, with 14 bases in the middle. CDR3 coding DNA: TGCGCCAGCAGCCAGAGGGACAACGGGGACAATGAGCAGTTCTTC. Its protein product is CASSQRDNGDNEQFF.

The chain uses TRBV12-3 or TRBV12-4 and TRBJ1-5, with D possibly TRBD1 on 5 matching bases. The germline V and J ends were trimmed by 2 bases and 3 bases, with 11 bases remaining between them. CDR3 length: 15 amino acids. CDR3 DNA: TGTGCCAGCAGTTTATTGCAGGGCTCCAATCAGCCCCAGCATTTT. Translating gives CASSLLQGSNQPQHF.

The gene calls are TRBV6-6 and TRBJ1-2; D is undetermined. Per germline, CDR1 MNHNY and CDR2 SVGAGI (reference sequence). CDR3 length: 14 amino acids. V lost 2 bases to trimming and J lost 2 bases, with 9 bases between them. The CDR3 nucleotides read TGTGCCAGCAGTTACGAGGGAAAGAACTATGGCTACACCTTC. It translates to CASSYEGKNYGYTF.

This clonotype showed up just a few times. The chain combines TRBV18 with TRBJ1-2; no clear D gene. From germline, CDR1 is KGHSH and CDR2 LQKENI. This CDR3 region has 15 residues. V was shortened by 2 bases and J by 2 bases, with 12 bases between the two germline ends. Written as DNA, the CDR3 is TGTGCCAGCTCACCAAACCGGACGCCAAACTATGGCTACACCTTC. Its protein is CASSPNRTPNYGYTF.

This clonotype occurred many times. This chain connects TRBV12-3 or TRBV12-4 to TRBJ2-3, with TRBD2 matching over 8 bases. This CDR3 region has 14 residues. The ends lost 7 bases at V and 5 bases at J; junction bases unmatched: 8. The CDR3 loop is CASKIGGAIDTQYF. The CDR3 DNA sequence: TGTGCCAGCAAAATCGGGGGGGCTATAGATACGCAGTATTTT.

The chain carries TRBV3-1 and TRBJ2-3; 8 nucleotides align to TRBD2. V lost 3 bases, J lost 8 bases, and 7 bases stayed unmatched. Germline CDR1 and CDR2: LGHDT and YNNKEL (reference sequence). The CDR3 spans 14 residues. The DNA of the CDR3 is TGTGCCAGCAGCCAGGACGGTGCGGGAGGTACGCAGTATTTT. Protein product: CASSQDGAGGTQYF.

J is TRBJ2-5 and V is TRBV27; D not resolved. This CDR3 comprises 15 residues. The V gene's germline CDR1 is MNHEY and CDR2 SMNVEV (reference sequence). The V gene lost 0 bases and the J gene lost 5 bases, with 13 bases spanning the gap. The CDR3: CASSLSGQARETQYF. The CDR3 DNA follows: TGTGCCAGCAGTTTATCGGGTCAAGCCCGGGAGACCCAGTACTTC.

At least ten counts were recorded for this clonotype. The chain uses TRBV5-1 and TRBJ2-1; TRBD2 aligns across 11 bases. This CDR3 is built from 15 residues. Germline lookup yields CDR1 SGHRS and CDR2 YFSETQ. The V segment lost 4 bases and the J segment 4 bases; nucleotides outside the gene matches: 4. In DNA, the CDR3 is TGCGCCAGCAGCCCAGCTAGCGGGGGGTACAATGAGCAGTTCTTC. This gives the protein CASSPASGGYNEQFF.

V usage is TRBV7-3 and J usage is TRBJ2-3, with 9 bases matching TRBD1. This CDR3 is 19 amino acids long. Trimming cost V 0 bases and J 5 bases; bases outside gene matches: 15. Per the germline V gene, CDR1 is SGHTA and CDR2 is FQGTGA. CDR3 amino acids: CASSLTTRTGVASQDTQYF. The CDR3 nucleotides are TGTGCCAGCAGCTTAACCACGAGGACAGGGGTGGCATCACAAGATACGCAGTATTTT.

This chain uses TRBV24-1 with TRBJ2-2; D possibly uses TRBD1 or TRBD2 (5 bases each). CDR1 and CDR2 (germline): KGHDR, SFDVKD. The CDR3 runs 15 residues. V was clipped by 4 bases and J by 1 base, with 9 bases between them. The CDR3 region is CATSDWDQNTGELFF. The CDR3 bases are TGTGCCACCAGTGACTGGGACCAGAACACCGGGGAGCTGTTTTTT.

This clonotype was found a few times. The rearrangement links TRBV12-3 or TRBV12-4 to TRBJ2-1; perhaps TRBD1 as D (6 bases). CDR3 size: 14 residues. Trimming shortened V by 9 bases and J by 9 bases, and 21 bases separated the two germline ends. This chain's CDR3 is CASAGVPPGPEQFF. CDR3 DNA sequence: TGTGCCAGTGCAGGGGTCCCCCCGGGCCCTGAGCAGTTCTTC.

This clonotype was picked up a small number of times. V usage is TRBV7-2 and J usage is TRBJ2-5; no clear D gene. CDR3 length: 14 amino acids. Germline V gives CDR1 SGHTA, CDR2 FQGNSA. V dropped 4 bases and J dropped 11 bases, with 20 bases sitting between them. CDR3 in amino acids: CASSSELSGNEQYF. In DNA form, the CDR3 reads TGTGCCAGCAGCTCGGAATTATCAGGCAATGAGCAGTACTTC.

This chain connects TRBV20-1 to TRBJ2-2; 9 bases agree with TRBD2. With 6 bases clipped from V and 0 bases from J, the junction kept 8 bases outside the gene matches. This CDR3 spans 16 amino acids. Germline CDR1 and CDR2: DFQATT and SNEGSKA (reference sequence). As DNA, the CDR3 is TGCAGTGCCGAAACTCCTAGCGGGACGAACACCGGGGAGCTGTTTTTT. Amino acids: CSAETPSGTNTGELFF.

This clonotype was detected a few times. The chain carries TRBV27 and TRBJ1-2; 9 bases are a match to TRBD1. This CDR3 spans 13 amino acids. Germline CDR1 and CDR2: MNHEY and SMNVEV (reference sequence). With 10 bases clipped from V and 7 bases from J, the junction kept 10 bases outside the gene matches. CDR3 nucleotides: TGTGCCATCTGGACAGGGGTTTATGGTGGCTACACCTTC. This gives the protein CAIWTGVYGGYTF.

The chain is built from TRBV6-5 and TRBJ2-2; no firm D call. V lost 6 bases and J lost 0, with 8 bases in between. Germline CDR1 is MNHEY and CDR2 is SVGAGI. The CDR3 is made up of 14 amino acids. As DNA, the CDR3 is TGTGCCAGCAGCCCTCGTCCGAACACCGGGGAGCTGTTTTTT. This sequence encodes CASSPRPNTGELFF.

This clonotype was seen a few times. One junction end does not reproduce the germline sequence, and a read error may be involved. The chain has TRBV6-5 and TRBJ1-6; TRBD1 is a possible D gene (6 bases). Germline V CDR1 and CDR2: MNHEY, SVGAGI. This CDR3 region has 16 residues. This CDR3 is CASRSQGQSYNPPLHF. CDR3 coding DNA: TGTGCCAGCAGGTCGCAGGGGCAGTCCTATAATCCACCCCTCCACTTT.

Comments on this clonotype: Since a much larger clone is just one base distant, this may be a read error. The genes are TRBV12-3 or TRBV12-4 and TRBJ2-4; D is uncertain. The J call is uncertain, as TRBJ2-7 better fits the DNA end. The CDR3 has 10 residues. CDR3 sequence: CASGLGEQYF. The CDR3, as DNA: TGTGCCAGCGGTTTGGGCGAGCAGTACTTC.

In this sample, this clonotype turned up a few times. The gene calls are TRBV20-1 and TRBJ1-1; D may be TRBD1 (6 bases). Trimming cost V 8 bases and J 1 base, with 26 bases left between them. Germline V gene sequence: CDR1 DFQATT, CDR2 SNEGSKA (reference sequence). The CDR3 totals 17 residues. The CDR3 bases are TGCAGTACTAATCCATTACAGGGCCGGCAGGGGAACACTGAAGCTTTCTTT. It codes for CSTNPLQGRQGNTEAFF.

A note on this clonotype: Compared with germline, one end of the junction differs, possibly owing to a read error. V gene TRBV4-1 combines with J gene TRBJ2-1; D uncertain. CDR3 length: 15 amino acids. CDR1 is MGHRA and CDR2 is YSYEKL in the germline V gene. The CDR3 reads CASSQIISSHNEQFF. CDR3 nucleotide sequence: TGCGCCAGCAGCCAGATAATAAGCTCCCACAATGAGCAGTTCTTC.

Only a few counts were recorded for this clonotype. Here the CDR3 reads CASSQEEGAAFMGYTF. The CDR3 DNA follows: TGTGCCAGCAGCCAAGAGGAGGGGGCGGCCTTTATGGGATACACCTTC. V is TRBV4-2 and J is TRBJ1-2; 7 bases agree with TRBD1. CDR1 is LGHNA and CDR2 is YNFKEQ in the germline V gene. The CDR3 has 16 residues. With 0 bases clipped from V and 11 bases from J, the junction kept 15 bases outside the gene matches.

This clonotype was seen only a few times. The chain is built from TRBV10-3 and TRBJ2-3, with D possibly matching TRBD1 (6 bases). Germline CDR1 ENHRY, CDR2 SYGVKD. Deletions cut 11 bases from V and 5 bases from J, with 17 bases between. The CDR3 totals 13 residues. CDR3 nucleotide sequence: TGTGCCTCCAACAGGGATCCTAGAGATACGCAGTATTTT. Its protein product is CASNRDPRDTQYF.

The rearrangement uses TRBV25-1 and TRBJ2-4; weak D call: TRBD2 (6 bases). The CDR3 runs to 15 residues. V lost 3 bases and J 6 bases, leaving 15 bases between the germline ends. Germline V gene lookup returns CDR1 MGHDK and CDR2 SYGVNS. CDR3 amino acids: CASSEFLGGGNIQYF. The DNA of the CDR3 is TGTGCCAGCAGTGAGTTTTTGGGGGGAGGAAACATTCAGTACTTC.

V usage is TRBV5-5 and J usage is TRBJ1-1, with no clear D. Per the germline V gene, CDR1 is SGHKS and CDR2 is YYEKEE (reference sequence). V lost 2 bases to trimming and J lost 1 base, with 15 bases between them. There are 16 residues in the CDR3. This chain's CDR3 is CASSFRSSRTNTEAFF. The DNA for the CDR3 is TGTGCCAGCAGCTTCCGAAGTTCCCGTACGAACACTGAAGCTTTCTTT.

The V gene is TRBV2, the J gene TRBJ2-2, with 8 bases identical to TRBD2. This CDR3 spans 16 amino acids. Trimming removed 3 bases from V and 6 bases from J; junction bases left unmatched: 9. Germline CDR1 is SNHLY and CDR2 is FYNNEI. As DNA, the CDR3 is TGTGCCAGCAGTGACCTCCGGGGGGGCGGCTCCGGGGAGCTGTTTTTT. Translation: CASSDLRGGGSGELFF.

The rearrangement links TRBV5-1 to TRBJ2-3, with D hard to call. Germline V gives CDR1 SGHRS, CDR2 YFSETQ. This CDR3 region has 16 residues. The germline V and J ends were trimmed by 0 bases and 0 bases, with 11 bases remaining between them. CDR3 sequence reads: CASSLAIRPSTDTQYF. Here the CDR3 DNA reads TGCGCCAGCAGCTTGGCCATACGGCCTAGCACAGATACGCAGTATTTT.

Regarding this clonotype: The junction does not match germline at one end; this may be a read error. V is TRBV7-2 and J is TRBJ2-7; no definite D call. The DNA end is a closer match to TRBJ2-5, so the J assignment may be wrong. The CDR3 extends over 12 amino acids. Germline CDR1 SGHTA, CDR2 FQGNSA. CDR3 residues: CACSPSSETQYF. The DNA of the CDR3 is TGTGCCTGCAGCCCTAGTTCGGAGACCCAGTACTTC.

The rearrangement links TRBV7-2 to TRBJ1-2, with 7 bases matching TRBD1. This CDR3 is 14 amino acids long. Germline V gene lookup returns CDR1 SGHTA and CDR2 FQGNSA. Trimming cost V 7 bases and J 7 bases; bases outside gene matches: 12. CDR3 loop: CASTTLQGPFGYTF. DNA of the CDR3: TGTGCCAGCACCACTTTACAGGGGCCGTTTGGCTACACCTTC.